This TCR beta chain came from a study of regulatory T cells in long-lasting Graves disease (dated by TCRdb to the early 2020s). As for the study more broadly: Patients with newly diagnosed Graves' disease had been on antithyroid drugs for under 3 months. This study used TCR sequencing and RNA sequencing of peripheral blood to compare persistent Graves' disease patients against newly diagnosed Graves' disease patients. The study was registered as a clinical trial and conducted in China. A total of approximately 35 samples underwent TCR sequencing: around 13 from persistent and around 20 from newly diagnosed Graves' disease patients.

Ten or more counts support this clonotype. Which antigen it targets is not known. Base quality data are lacking; no much larger clone is found one base away. The library was produced with multiplex PCR. TCRdb records Illumina HiSeq 4000 as the sequencer. CDR3 regions were amplified by Arm-PCR with iRepertoire HTBI primers to construct TCR beta libraries. PCR products were gel purified before sequencing. In the authors' own workflow: Gene usage analysis of CDR3 amino acid clonotypes used the 62 TRBV and 14 to 15 TRBJ segments found across samples. COPE and FqMerger were used to merge the filtered high-quality paired reads into contigs. BLAST was used to align contigs to IMGT TRBV, TRBD and TRBJ reference genes, and CDR3 was defined according to IMGT. Clonotypes above 0.1% frequency were classified as highly expanded clones. Shannon entropy was used to measure repertoire diversity, and the Gini coefficient was used to measure V-J evenness. A clonotype was considered public if more than one individual shared it. TCRdb passed the public sequencing reads through fastp at Q25 and MiXCR, retaining productive beta sequences. Every entry covers one CDR3 protein and lists the most common genes and DNA from its rows. The authors' filters were not applied to this entry. This sample holds hundreds of thousands of distinct CDR3 sequences; approximately 15% were observed only once. The top ten clonotypes cover roughly 9.7% of the sample.

Based on the germline V gene, the CDR1 and CDR2 sequences are SQVTM and ANQGSEA. The CDR3 runs 14 amino acids, cysteine and phenylalanine included. Only CDR3 DNA remains: 42 bases, in frame from the first base. From V the trimming removes 3 bases and from J it removes 0 bases, while the gene matches leave 4 bases of the junction unaccounted for. What the research found in general, with its limitations: TRBV28, TRBJ1-2 and TRBJ2-5 were preferentially used in persistent disease, while TRBV20-1 and TRBJ2-1 were favored in newly diagnosed disease. More public clonotypes were shared among persistent patients (approximately 3,000) than among newly diagnosed patients (more than 950). Sequencing and analysis were limited to the TCR beta chain. Only peripheral blood was studied, because thyroid tissue, the primary lesion, was inaccessible. As a limitation, the authors acknowledged that the small sample size may reduce accuracy. Compared with newly diagnosed patients, persistent Graves' disease patients had lower TCR Shannon entropy and fewer highly expanded clones, which suggests clonal expansion.

What the time point label conveys for this sample: newly diagnosed GD, antithyroid drugs for less than 3 months. RNA was extracted from PBMCs in TRIzol for both TCR sequencing and RNA sequencing. The diagnosis of Graves' disease followed American Thyroid Association guidelines. Recruitment of patients was carried out at an endocrinology department in Xi'an, China. Each patient gave approximately 8.8 milliliters of peripheral blood, collected in an EDTA anticoagulant tube. Ficoll Paque Plus density gradient separation was used to isolate PBMCs, and no additional T cell sorting was done. An Agilent 2100 Bioanalyzer and agarose gel were used to check RNA quality, while a NanoDrop 2000 measured RNA concentration. The same sample was also used in a study of T cells in Graves' hyperthyroidism and ophthalmopathy. From that second study: Stable Graves' hyperthyroidism was defined as no progression to ophthalmopathy during 18 months of follow-up. The hyperthyroidism patients were between 18 and 65 years old and newly diagnosed, with a disease duration of less than 2 months. The study excluded patients with uncontrolled infections, other autoimmune diseases, pregnancy or lactation. Diagnoses relied on clinical symptoms, serum thyroxine and TRAb, thyroid ultrasound and orbital computed tomography. A first-round RT-PCR of the TCR CDR3 used the HTBI primer set with the Qiagen OneStep RT-PCR kit. Most expanded thyroid clonotypes (frequency above 0.001) were also detected in blood, a finding suggesting that blood repertoires may reflect thyroid immune responses. Ophthalmopathy was separated from stable hyperthyroidism by a 13 V-J signature model, with approximately 85% sensitivity and about 81% specificity obtained in cross-validation and 80%/75% obtained in testing. In validation, the model predicted progression to ophthalmopathy with approximately 70% sensitivity and around 72% specificity, a median of 6.5 months before onset. To identify TCR V-J signatures that set the groups apart, the researchers used a discovery cohort of more than 95 patients, made up of 40 to 45 with Graves' ophthalmopathy and 55 to 65 with stable Graves' hyperthyroidism. Prospective prediction of ophthalmopathy was tested in an independent validation cohort of under 20 hyperthyroidism patients and some 17 patients who later progressed to ophthalmopathy. The approximately 98 discovery patients were randomly divided into training and test sets at a 7:3 ratio. In six Graves' hyperthyroidism patients, the study also compared T-cell repertoires from thyroid tissue with T-cell repertoires from blood. After blood sampling, hyperthyroidism patients were treated with methimazole at a starting dose of 30 mg daily, and ophthalmopathy patients were treated with high-dose intravenous methylprednisolone. A second multiplex PCR round built the libraries, followed by size selection and purification. Paired-end sequencing of the libraries was performed with 100 bp reads on an Illumina HiSeq2000. SOAPnuke was used to process the raw data, throwing out any read that contained adapters or uncalled bases, had a mean Phred below 15, or lacked an exact constant-primer or identifier match. COPE v1.2.5 was used to merge the high-quality paired reads, and each unique nucleotide sequence was defined as a clonotype. MiTCR v1.1 was used to align clonotypes to the IMGT TRBV, TRBD and TRBJ reference segments. The analysis included only V-J combinations with a frequency above 0.0001, which together covered roughly 99% of the repertoires. A TCS score was defined as the ratio between F50 (clonal expansion) and ExV (chaos), using BLOSUM62-based TCRdist between CDR3 peptides within each V-J. Welch's t-statistics and random forest reduced 500 to 550 V-J features to 13, which were used in a naive Bayes classifier (R e1071). No statistical method was used to set the sample size in advance, and investigators knew the group allocation. The paper reports TCR Vbeta CDR3 sequencing of roughly 140 peripheral blood samples: some 41 ophthalmopathy, over 70 hyperthyroidism and 17 progressor patients.

Here the sequenced sample was peripheral blood mononuclear cells (PBMCs), taken at new diagnosis, from a patient treated with antithyroid drugs. The rearranged chain carries TRBV29-1 and TRBJ1-2; TRBD1 matches 7 bases in the middle. The receptor was isolated from a man aged 25 to 40 with Graves disease. Donor details come from another sample of the same person, matched by shared clones. In nucleotide form, the sequence is TGCAGCGTTGAGAAGGGGGCAGCTAACTATGGCTACACCTTC. Its product reads: CSVEKGAANYGYTF.